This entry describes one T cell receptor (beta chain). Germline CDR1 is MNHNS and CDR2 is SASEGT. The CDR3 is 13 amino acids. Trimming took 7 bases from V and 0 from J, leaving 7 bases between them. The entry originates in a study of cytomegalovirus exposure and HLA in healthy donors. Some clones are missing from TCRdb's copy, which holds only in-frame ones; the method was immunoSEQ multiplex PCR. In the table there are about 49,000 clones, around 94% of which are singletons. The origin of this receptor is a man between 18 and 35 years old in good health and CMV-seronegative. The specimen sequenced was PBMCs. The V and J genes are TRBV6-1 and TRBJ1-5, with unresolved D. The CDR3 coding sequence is TGTGCCAGCAATCGTAATAGCAATCAGCCCCAGCATTTT. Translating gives CASNRNSNQPQHF.